This TCR beta chain is from a study of blood T cell repertoires in COVID-19. Study-wide context: Sites across the United States, Italy and Spain contributed samples from acute and convalescent COVID-19.

Germline lookup yields CDR1 MNHEY and CDR2 SVGAGI. The CDR3 consists of 15 residues. V lost 9 bases and J lost 10, with 24 bases in between. The authors' processing: Cell counts per sample came from amplifying reference gene primers. Generated by immunoSEQ multiplex PCR, the TCRdb table keeps only in-frame clones and is missing some. Clonal size and the V and J genes are those of that table, whereas D and trimming came from the DNA. Of 200,000 to 250,000 clones listed, 75% to 90% are singletons. The sample was peripheral blood. The V gene is TRBV6-5, the J gene TRBJ1-4; maybe TRBD1 (6 bases). This sequence originates from a man between 60 and 70 years old who had recovered from COVID-19. The CDR3 here is CASAQTQGTGSKLFF. CDR3 nucleotide sequence: TGTGCCAGTGCCCAAACCCAGGGGACCGGCTCAAAACTGTTTTTT.